The rows below give T cell receptor beta chains drawn from one sample of a study of blood T cells in healthy people across ages. TCRdb used MiXCR to reprocess the 5' RACE reads, holding one entry per CDR3 protein. This table has roughly 800,000 distinct CDR3 sequences, 20% to 30% appearing once. These sequences were also reported in another study, on T cells of mothers and their children.

The sequenced sample consisted of blood. These TCRs come from a boy younger than 18 in good health. CDR3s include the opening cysteine and the closing phenylalanine or tryptophan. The order of the fields is J gene, D gene, V gene, clone size, CDR3 protein, CDR3 DNA. A D gene is named only where the DNA matches it firmly. Expanded clones are given a class, and other clones once, few, many or no size at all.

J: TRBJ2-3; D: TRBD2; V: TRBV9; size: few; CDR3: CASSVESSGGASSDTQYF; DNA: TGTGCCAGCAGCGTAGAATCCAGCGGGGGGGCCTCGTCAGATACGCAGTATTTT
J: TRBJ2-5; D: TRBD2; V: TRBV2; size: NA; CDR3: CASSDTTSGQETQYF; DNA: TGTGCCAGCAGTGATACCACTAGCGGGCAAGAGACCCAGTACTTC
J: TRBJ1-1; D: NA; V: TRBV20-1; size: NA; CDR3: CSAIIRGRSGTEAFF; DNA: TGCAGTGCTATTATAAGGGGAAGAAGTGGCACTGAAGCTTTCTTT
J: TRBJ2-5; D: NA; V: TRBV27; size: few; CDR3: CASSFREPSQETQYF; DNA: TGTGCCAGCAGTTTCCGGGAACCGTCCCAAGAGACCCAGTACTTC
J: TRBJ2-5; D: TRBD2; V: TRBV6-5; size: NA; CDR3: CASSYGAGAGETQYF; DNA: TGTGCCAGCAGTTACGGGGCGGGAGCGGGCGAGACCCAGTACTTC
J: TRBJ1-1; D: NA; V: TRBV4-3; size: NA; CDR3: CASSQGPTLQVGAFF; DNA: TGCGCCAGCAGCCAAGGTCCCACCCTGCAGGTGGGTGCTTTCTTT
J: TRBJ2-2; D: NA; V: TRBV10-3; size: NA; CDR3: CAIRPTTNTGELFF; DNA: TGTGCCATCAGACCAACTACGAACACCGGGGAGCTGTTTTTT
J: TRBJ2-7; D: TRBD1; V: TRBV29-1; size: NA; CDR3: CSHSETGRDEQYF; DNA: TGCAGCCACAGCGAGACAGGGAGAGACGAGCAGTACTTC
J: TRBJ2-2; D: NA; V: TRBV4-3; size: few; CDR3: CASSQDRGWNTGELLF; DNA: TGCGCCAGCAGCCAAGACCGAGGATGGAACACCGGGGAGCTGCTTTTT
J: TRBJ2-3; D: TRBD2; V: TRBV5-4; size: NA; CDR3: CASSLAGLAASTDTQYF; DNA: TGTGCCAGCAGCTTGGCGGGACTAGCGGCGAGCACAGATACGCAGTATTTT
J: TRBJ1-2; D: NA; V: TRBV7-3; size: NA; CDR3: CASSSDSVVYGYTF; DNA: TGTGCCAGCAGCTCCGACAGTGTTGTCTATGGCTACACCTTC
J: TRBJ2-4; D: TRBD2; V: TRBV7-2; size: few; CDR3: CASSLTSGSYIQYF; DNA: TGTGCCAGCAGCTTAACTAGCGGGAGCTACATTCAGTACTTC
J: TRBJ1-4; D: NA; V: TRBV4-1; size: few; CDR3: CASSQDLGLDRINEKLFF; DNA: TGCGCCAGCAGCCAAGATCTCGGGCTGGACAGAATTAATGAAAAACTGTTTTTT
J: TRBJ2-2; D: NA; V: TRBV5-1; size: few; CDR3: CASSLELLKGGSNTGELFF; DNA: TGCGCCAGCAGCTTGGAATTGTTGAAGGGGGGCTCGAACACCGGGGAGCTGTTTTTT
J: TRBJ2-1; D: TRBD1; V: TRBV29-1; size: NA; CDR3: CSSRTGALGNEQFF; DNA: TGCAGCTCACGGACAGGTGCCCTTGGGAATGAGCAGTTCTTC
J: TRBJ2-2; D: TRBD2; V: TRBV6-2/TRBV6-3; size: NA; CDR3: CASSYPSGANTGELFF; DNA: TGTGCCAGCAGTTACCCAAGCGGGGCCAACACCGGGGAGCTGTTTTTT
J: TRBJ2-1; D: TRBD1; V: TRBV29-1; size: few; CDR3: CSVDLGTGDYNEQFF; DNA: TGCAGCGTTGATCTGGGGACAGGGGACTACAATGAGCAGTTCTTC
J: TRBJ1-2; D: NA; V: TRBV2; size: few; CDR3: CASSSEGGGGYTF; DNA: TGTGCCAGCAGCAGCGAGGGAGGAGGTGGCTACACCTTC
J: TRBJ2-7; D: TRBD1; V: TRBV7-2; size: many; CDR3: CASSSRDRDYEQYF; DNA: TGTGCCAGCAGCTCCCGGGACAGGGACTACGAGCAGTACTTC
J: TRBJ2-1; D: NA; V: TRBV12-3/TRBV12-4; size: NA; CDR3: CASSFGGPEQFF; DNA: TGTGCCAGCAGTTTTGGCGGACCGGAGCAGTTCTTC
J: TRBJ2-7; D: NA; V: TRBV20-1; size: few; CDR3: CSARPGPAAEQYF; DNA: TGCAGTGCTAGGCCAGGGCCAGCTGCCGAGCAGTACTTC
J: TRBJ2-7; D: NA; V: TRBV5-1; size: few; CDR3: CASSLVQGPYSEQYF; DNA: TGCGCCAGCAGCTTGGTCCAAGGGCCCTACTCCGAGCAGTACTTC
J: TRBJ2-1; D: NA; V: TRBV7-2; size: NA; CDR3: CASSLVNSWDEQFF; DNA: TGTGCCAGCAGCTTAGTGAACAGTTGGGATGAGCAGTTCTTC
J: TRBJ2-1; D: TRBD2; V: TRBV3-1; size: few; CDR3: CASSQLLAGFNEQFF; DNA: TGTGCCAGCAGCCAACTCCTAGCGGGATTCAATGAGCAGTTCTTC
J: TRBJ2-7; D: TRBD2; V: TRBV20-1; size: NA; CDR3: CSAGTGTSGYEQYF; DNA: TGCAGTGCCGGAACCGGGACTAGCGGCTACGAGCAGTACTTC
J: TRBJ2-3; D: TRBD1; V: TRBV2; size: few; CDR3: CASSAFAGQGSTDTQYF; DNA: TGTGCCAGCAGTGCCTTCGCGGGACAGGGCTCCACAGATACGCAGTATTTT
J: TRBJ2-3; D: NA; V: TRBV9; size: few; CDR3: CASSVGAGSTDTQYF; DNA: TGTGCCAGCAGCGTAGGGGCAGGGAGCACAGATACGCAGTATTTT
J: TRBJ1-1; D: NA; V: TRBV20-1; size: few; CDR3: CSAREYTEAFF; DNA: TGCAGTGCTAGAGAGTACACTGAAGCTTTCTTT
J: TRBJ2-7; D: NA; V: TRBV29-1; size: many; CDR3: CSVVENYEQYF; DNA: TGCAGCGTTGTAGAAAACTACGAGCAGTACTTC
J: TRBJ2-1; D: NA; V: TRBV6-1; size: NA; CDR3: CASGTLYIQFF; DNA: TGTGCCAGCGGGACTCTTTATATTCAGTTCTTC
J: TRBJ1-3; D: TRBD1; V: TRBV7-2; size: NA; CDR3: CASSRDRAYGNTIYF; DNA: TGTGCCAGCAGCCGGGACAGGGCGTATGGAAACACCATATATTTT
J: TRBJ2-3; D: NA; V: TRBV5-1; size: many; CDR3: CASSLGVADTQYF; DNA: TGCGCCAGCAGCTTGGGGGTAGCGGATACGCAGTATTTT
J: TRBJ2-5; D: NA; V: TRBV5-1; size: few; CDR3: CASSLVFLQETQYF; DNA: TGCGCCAGCAGCTTGGTATTTCTCCAAGAGACCCAGTACTTC
J: TRBJ1-1; D: NA; V: TRBV5-6; size: NA; CDR3: CASSGWAGRNTEAFF; DNA: TGTGCCAGCAGCGGATGGGCAGGTCGGAACACTGAAGCTTTCTTT
J: TRBJ2-1; D: NA; V: TRBV4-1; size: few; CDR3: CASSQEGPGAGAYNEQFF; DNA: TGCGCCAGCAGCCAAGAAGGGCCAGGGGCGGGAGCGTACAATGAGCAGTTCTTC
J: TRBJ2-7; D: NA; V: TRBV4-3; size: few; CDR3: CASSQDPRGGYEQYF; DNA: TGCGCCAGCAGCCAAGATCCCAGGGGTGGGTACGAGCAGTACTTC
J: TRBJ2-1; D: NA; V: TRBV11-1; size: NA; CDR3: CASSLGSAPVRQFF; DNA: TGTGCCAGCAGCTTAGGGAGTGCCCCTGTTAGGCAGTTCTTC
J: TRBJ2-5; D: TRBD2; V: TRBV7-2; size: NA; CDR3: CASSLNLAAQETQYF; DNA: TGTGCCAGCAGCTTAAACCTAGCGGCCCAAGAGACCCAGTACTTC
J: TRBJ1-4; D: NA; V: TRBV28; size: NA; CDR3: CASSFFGAIATNEKLFF; DNA: TGTGCCAGCAGTTTCTTCGGTGCGATTGCAACTAATGAAAAACTGTTTTTT
J: TRBJ2-1; D: NA; V: TRBV2; size: few; CDR3: CASTRLEGEQFF; DNA: TGTGCCAGCACTAGGCTTGAGGGGGAGCAGTTCTTC
J: TRBJ2-7; D: TRBD1; V: TRBV20-1; size: few; CDR3: CSARDSSATYYEQYF; DNA: TGCAGTGCCAGGGACAGTTCCGCGACTTACTACGAGCAGTACTTC
J: TRBJ2-7; D: NA; V: TRBV15; size: few; CDR3: CATSLIPRPDGGSHEQYF; DNA: TGTGCCACCAGCCTCATCCCCCGACCGGACGGCGGGTCCCACGAGCAGTACTTC
J: TRBJ2-7; D: NA; V: TRBV7-9; size: NA; CDR3: CASSDKSSYEQYF; DNA: TGTGCCAGCTCGGACAAGAGCTCCTACGAGCAGTACTTC
J: TRBJ1-3; D: TRBD1; V: TRBV29-1; size: few; CDR3: CSAGQGASGNTIYF; DNA: TGCAGCGCCGGACAGGGGGCCTCTGGAAACACCATATATTTT
J: TRBJ2-7; D: NA; V: TRBV20-1; size: few; CDR3: CSARGREGSYEQYF; DNA: TGCAGTGCTAGGGGGAGAGAAGGATCCTACGAGCAGTACTTC
J: TRBJ2-7; D: NA; V: TRBV7-2; size: NA; CDR3: CASSLRMRDHEQYF; DNA: TGTGCCAGCAGCTTACGGATGAGGGACCACGAGCAGTACTTC
J: TRBJ2-6; D: NA; V: TRBV6-1; size: NA; CDR3: CASSVTGYGANVLTF; DNA: TGTGCCAGCAGTGTTACAGGGTATGGGGCCAACGTCCTGACTTTC
J: TRBJ1-6; D: NA; V: TRBV29-1; size: few; CDR3: CSVEEGNRTSYNSPLHF; DNA: TGCAGCGTTGAAGAGGGAAACAGGACTTCGTATAATTCACCCCTCCACTTT
J: TRBJ2-1; D: TRBD2; V: TRBV5-1; size: NA; CDR3: CASSPLTSGVMNEQFF; DNA: TGCGCCAGCAGCCCGCTGACTAGCGGGGTGATGAATGAGCAGTTCTTC
J: TRBJ1-1; D: NA; V: TRBV7-2; size: NA; CDR3: CASSLLQGDEAFF; DNA: TGTGCCAGCAGCTTATTACAGGGCGATGAAGCTTTCTTT
J: TRBJ2-3; D: TRBD2; V: TRBV29-1; size: few; CDR3: CSVELAGGPYSTDTQYF; DNA: TGCAGCGTTGAACTAGCGGGGGGCCCCTATAGCACAGATACGCAGTATTTT
J: TRBJ2-5; D: TRBD2; V: TRBV5-5; size: NA; CDR3: CASSFILAVQETQYF; DNA: TGTGCCAGCAGCTTCATTCTAGCGGTGCAAGAGACCCAGTACTTC
J: TRBJ2-4; D: NA; V: TRBV5-6; size: NA; CDR3: CASSLASWGRNIQYF; DNA: TGTGCCAGCAGCTTGGCCAGCTGGGGGAGGAACATTCAGTACTTC
J: TRBJ2-3; D: NA; V: TRBV7-2; size: few; CDR3: CASSLGSYTDTQYF; DNA: TGTGCCAGCAGCCTTGGTTCTTACACAGATACGCAGTATTTT
J: TRBJ2-6; D: NA; V: TRBV3-1; size: few; CDR3: CASSPTSGANVLTF; DNA: TGTGCCAGCAGCCCCACGTCTGGGGCCAACGTCCTGACTTTC
J: TRBJ2-3; D: TRBD2; V: TRBV27; size: NA; CDR3: CASRLAGAPSDTQYF; DNA: TGTGCCAGCAGATTAGCGGGAGCCCCCTCAGATACGCAGTATTTT
J: TRBJ2-5; D: NA; V: TRBV29-1; size: many; CDR3: CSVLVAGVPIGTQYF; DNA: TGCAGCGTTCTGGTGGCAGGGGTACCAATTGGGACCCAGTACTTC